This paragraph covers one T cell receptor beta chain sequence. The count of this clone is one. The clone's antigen remains unknown. Base-call qualities are not available, and no considerably larger clone is one nucleotide away. This sample is drawn from a study of Ad26.COV2.S vaccination and SARS-CoV-2 variants (dated by TCRdb to about 2021). As for the study more broadly: Vaccine-arm donors came from COV1001, a multicentre, randomized, double-blind, placebo-controlled phase I-IIa trial of Ad26.COV2.S in healthy adults. Investigators remained blinded to trial group allocation during experiments and outcome assessment. A total of 32 samples were included in the TCR-sequenced set, comprising 19 Ad26.COV2.S vaccine recipients, 5 placebo recipients and 8 SARS-CoV-2 convalescent individuals. Participants in the trial were split at random into five groups of five each, receiving low-dose or high-dose Ad26.COV2.S once or twice, or else placebo on both occasions. TCRbeta repertoire sequencing served as the tool for gauging how specific and how broad the SARS-CoV-2-reactive T cell receptors were following Ad26.COV2.S vaccination. Ad26.COV2.S was administered intramuscularly at 5 x 10^10 or 1 x 10^11 viral particles, either as a single shot or as two shots given 56 days apart. Overall results and qualifications from the work: Substantial breadth of spike-specific CD8+ and CD4+ T cell responses was reported after vaccination. Vaccine and placebo recipients had comparable non-spike TCR breadth, which fits with the vaccine containing only spike. The study was not powered for comparison of responses between vaccine doses or regimens. It was noted by the authors that total T cell responses may have been underestimated by the TCR breadth and depth analyses. Ad26.COV2.S recipients had higher spike-specific TCR breadth than placebo recipients (P = 0.0014).

V drops 6 bases and J drops 7 bases, leaving 8 bases in between. Per the germline V gene, KGHDR is the CDR1 and SFDVKD is the CDR2. The CDR3 covers 12 residues, taking in both the cysteine and the phenylalanine. Here the CDR3 DNA is all that survives: 36 bases in frame from base 1. TCRbeta CDR3 regions were sequenced with the immunoSEQ Assay. After extraction, genomic DNA underwent amplification by bias-controlled multiplex PCR, followed by high-throughput sequencing. The study's own analysis went as follows. To quantify the absolute abundance of each unique TCRbeta CDR3 region, sequences were collapsed and filtered. T cell fraction was estimated by normalization of TCRbeta template counts to usable DNA, with usable DNA being measured through amplification of reference genes present in all nucleated cells. Repertoire TCRs were annotated as SARS-CoV-2-specific when V gene, CDR3 amino acid sequence and J gene were exactly matched to a known reactive TCR set. MIRA supplied the reference SARS-CoV-2 TCR set, which was filtered for enrichment in COVID-19-positive ImmuneCODE repertoires so that public or cross-reactive TCRs were removed. Using the MIRA antigens, annotated TCRs were further analysed by specific ORF or by position within an ORF. Depth was the summed frequency of annotated unique rearrangements, while breadth was defined as annotated unique rearrangements over total unique productive rearrangements. Two-sided Wilcoxon rank-sum tests were applied when comparing TCR breadth between groups. This immuneACCESS table, as held by TCRdb, lists in-frame sequences with V and J called but not all clones. Of the missing ones, under half trace to an unresolved V gene in checked studies; the others have no known cause. Clone size and the V and J calls come from that table; the DNA yielded D and trimming. Here the sample has almost 400,000 clones; 75% to 90% occur a single time. The top ten hold around 1.9% of the sample.

Interpreted using the paper, the treatment or condition label stands for: around 19 received Ad26.COV2.S at low or high dose, single or two shots; roughly five received placebo; per-sample allocation not given. For vaccine and placebo recipients, repertoires were sequenced using samples collected on day 63 after the first injection. In Cohort 1b, roughly 26 adults aged 18-55 years were enrolled at a single site in Boston, USA, between 29 July and 7 August 2020. Ad26.COV2.S was a replication-incompetent adenovirus type 26 vector that expressed a prefusion-stabilized SARS-CoV-2 spike protein derived from the original Wuhan strain.

The chain was built from TRBV24-1 and TRBJ2-2, with the D gene call left open. This receptor was identified in a person between 18 and 59 years old who received the Ad26.COV2.S COVID-19 vaccine or a placebo. Sequences were derived from peripheral blood, sampled in a trial of Ad26.COV2.S vaccine versus placebo. The CDR3 protein is CATSQFLGELFF. The DNA sequence is given as TGTGCCACCAGTCAGTTCCTCGGGGAGCTGTTTTTT.